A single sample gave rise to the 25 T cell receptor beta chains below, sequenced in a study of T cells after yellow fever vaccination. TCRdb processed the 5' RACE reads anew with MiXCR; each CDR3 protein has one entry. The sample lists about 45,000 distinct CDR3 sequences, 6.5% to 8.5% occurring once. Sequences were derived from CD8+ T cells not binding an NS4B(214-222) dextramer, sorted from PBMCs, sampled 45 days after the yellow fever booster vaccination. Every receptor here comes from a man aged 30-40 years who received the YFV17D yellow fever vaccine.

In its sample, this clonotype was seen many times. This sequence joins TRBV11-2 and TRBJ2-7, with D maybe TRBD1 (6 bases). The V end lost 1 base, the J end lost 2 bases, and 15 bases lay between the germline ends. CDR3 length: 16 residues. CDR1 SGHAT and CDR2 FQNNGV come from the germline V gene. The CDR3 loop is CASSLVGGPQPYEQYF. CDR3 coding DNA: TGTGCCAGCAGCTTAGTTGGGGGCCCGCAGCCCTACGAGCAGTACTTC.

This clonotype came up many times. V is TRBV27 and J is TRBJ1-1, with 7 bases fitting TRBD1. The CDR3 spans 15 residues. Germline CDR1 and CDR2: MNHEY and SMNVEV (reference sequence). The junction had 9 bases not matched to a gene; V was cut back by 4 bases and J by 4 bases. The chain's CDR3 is CASSSQGSMGTEAFF. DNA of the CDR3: TGTGCCAGCAGTTCACAGGGGTCCATGGGCACTGAAGCTTTCTTT.

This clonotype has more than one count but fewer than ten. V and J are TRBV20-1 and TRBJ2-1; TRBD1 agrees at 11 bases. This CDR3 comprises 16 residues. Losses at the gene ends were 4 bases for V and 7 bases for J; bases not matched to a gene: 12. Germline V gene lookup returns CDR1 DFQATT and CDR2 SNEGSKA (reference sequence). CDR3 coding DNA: TGCAGTGCTACGGATGTCCGGGACAGGGGGACGAATGAGCAGTTCTTC. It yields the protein CSATDVRDRGTNEQFF.

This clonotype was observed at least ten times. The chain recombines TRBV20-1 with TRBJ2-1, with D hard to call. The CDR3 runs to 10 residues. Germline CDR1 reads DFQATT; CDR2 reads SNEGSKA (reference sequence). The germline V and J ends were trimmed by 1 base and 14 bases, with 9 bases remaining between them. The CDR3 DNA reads TGCAGTGCTAGAGGGTGGGTAGAGTTCTTC. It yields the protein CSARGWVEFF.

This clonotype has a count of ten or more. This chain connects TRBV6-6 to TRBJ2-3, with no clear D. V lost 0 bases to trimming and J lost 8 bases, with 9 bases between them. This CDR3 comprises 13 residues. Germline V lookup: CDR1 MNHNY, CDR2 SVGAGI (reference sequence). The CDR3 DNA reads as TGTGCCAGCAGTTACTCGAGTATGAGTACGCAGTATTTT. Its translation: CASSYSSMSTQYF.

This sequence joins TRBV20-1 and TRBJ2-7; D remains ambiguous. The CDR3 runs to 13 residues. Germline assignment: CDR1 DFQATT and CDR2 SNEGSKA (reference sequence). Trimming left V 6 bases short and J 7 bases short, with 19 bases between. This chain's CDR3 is CSAPGSRPLEQYF. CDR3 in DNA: TGCAGTGCCCCTGGTAGCCGCCCTCTGGAGCAGTACTTC.

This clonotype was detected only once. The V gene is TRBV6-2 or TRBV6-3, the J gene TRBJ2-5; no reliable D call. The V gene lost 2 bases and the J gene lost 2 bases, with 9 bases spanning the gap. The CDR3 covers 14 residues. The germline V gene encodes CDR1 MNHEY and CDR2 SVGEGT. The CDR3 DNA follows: TGTGCCAGCAGTTACGGGTTCGAGCAAGAGACCCAGTACTTC. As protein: CASSYGFEQETQYF.

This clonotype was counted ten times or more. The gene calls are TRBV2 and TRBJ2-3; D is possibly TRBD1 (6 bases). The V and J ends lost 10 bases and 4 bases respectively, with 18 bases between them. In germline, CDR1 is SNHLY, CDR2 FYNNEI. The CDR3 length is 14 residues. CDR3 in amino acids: CATPGEPGSDTQYF. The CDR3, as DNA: TGTGCCACCCCAGGGGAGCCAGGTTCAGATACGCAGTATTTT.

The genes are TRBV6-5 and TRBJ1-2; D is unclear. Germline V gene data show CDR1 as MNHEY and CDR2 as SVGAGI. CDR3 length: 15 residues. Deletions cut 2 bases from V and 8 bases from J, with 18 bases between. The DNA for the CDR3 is TGTGCCAGCAGTTACGGTTTAAATAGGGCGCGAGGCTACACCTTC. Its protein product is CASSYGLNRARGYTF.

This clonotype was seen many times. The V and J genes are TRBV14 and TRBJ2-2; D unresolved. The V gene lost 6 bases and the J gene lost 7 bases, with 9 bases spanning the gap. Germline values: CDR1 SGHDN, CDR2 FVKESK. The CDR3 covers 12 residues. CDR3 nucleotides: TGTGCCAGCAGACGTATAGGCGGGGAGCTGTTTTTT. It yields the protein CASRRIGGELFF.

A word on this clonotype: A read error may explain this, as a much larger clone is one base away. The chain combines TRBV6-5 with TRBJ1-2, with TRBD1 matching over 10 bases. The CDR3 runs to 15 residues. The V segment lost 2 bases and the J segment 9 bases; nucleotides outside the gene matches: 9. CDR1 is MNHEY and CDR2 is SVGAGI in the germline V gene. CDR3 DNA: TGTGCCAGCAGTTACGCGACAGGGGGCTACAGTTGCTACACCTTC. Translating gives CASSYATGGYSCYTF.

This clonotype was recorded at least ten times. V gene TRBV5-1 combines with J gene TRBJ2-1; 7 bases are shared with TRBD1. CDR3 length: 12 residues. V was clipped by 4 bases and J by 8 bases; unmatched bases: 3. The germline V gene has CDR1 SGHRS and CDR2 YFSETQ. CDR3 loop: CASSDTGDEQFF. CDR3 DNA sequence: TGCGCCAGCAGCGACACAGGGGATGAGCAGTTCTTC.

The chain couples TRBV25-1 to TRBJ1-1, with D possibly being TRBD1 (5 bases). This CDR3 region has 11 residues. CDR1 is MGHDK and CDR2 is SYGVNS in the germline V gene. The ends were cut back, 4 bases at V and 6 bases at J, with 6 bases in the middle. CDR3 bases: TGTGCCAGCAGTGTGGGGCCTGAAGCTTTCTTT. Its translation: CASSVGPEAFF.

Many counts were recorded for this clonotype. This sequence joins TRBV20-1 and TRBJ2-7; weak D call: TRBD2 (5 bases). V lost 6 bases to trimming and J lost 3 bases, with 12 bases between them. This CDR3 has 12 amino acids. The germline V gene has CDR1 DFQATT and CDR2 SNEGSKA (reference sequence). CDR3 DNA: TGCAGTGCCCCGGTCGGGGTCTACGAGCAGTACTTC. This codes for CSAPVGVYEQYF.

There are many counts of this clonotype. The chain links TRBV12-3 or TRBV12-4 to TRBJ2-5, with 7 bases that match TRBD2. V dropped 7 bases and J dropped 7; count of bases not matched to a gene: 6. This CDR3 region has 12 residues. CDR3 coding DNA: TGTGCCAGCACCTTCTGGGAGGGGACCCAGTACTTC. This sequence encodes CASTFWEGTQYF.

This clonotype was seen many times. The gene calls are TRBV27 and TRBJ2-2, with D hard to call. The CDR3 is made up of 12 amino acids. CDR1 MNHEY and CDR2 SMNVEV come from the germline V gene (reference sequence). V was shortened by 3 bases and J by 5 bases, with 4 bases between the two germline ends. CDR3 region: CASSFLTGELFF. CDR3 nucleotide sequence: TGTGCCAGCAGTTTTCTGACCGGGGAGCTGTTTTTT.

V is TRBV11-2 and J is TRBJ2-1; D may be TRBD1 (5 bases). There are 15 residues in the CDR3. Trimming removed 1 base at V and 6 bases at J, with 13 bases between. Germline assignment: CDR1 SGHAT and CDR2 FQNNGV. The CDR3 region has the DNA TGTGCCAGCAGCTTAGGTGGGGCGCCGGTCAATGAGCAGTTCTTC. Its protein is CASSLGGAPVNEQFF.

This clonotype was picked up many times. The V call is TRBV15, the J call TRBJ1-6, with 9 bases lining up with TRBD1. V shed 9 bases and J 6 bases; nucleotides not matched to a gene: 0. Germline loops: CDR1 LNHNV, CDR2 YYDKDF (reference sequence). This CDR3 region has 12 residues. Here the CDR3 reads CATGQGNSPLHF. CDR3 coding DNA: TGTGCCACGGGACAGGGTAATTCACCCCTCCACTTT.

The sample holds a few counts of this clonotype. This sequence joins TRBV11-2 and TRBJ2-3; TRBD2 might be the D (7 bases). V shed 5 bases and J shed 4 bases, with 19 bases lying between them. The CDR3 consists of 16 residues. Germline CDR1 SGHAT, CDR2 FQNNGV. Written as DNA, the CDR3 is TGTGCCAGCAGCAGAGGGGGGGCAGGGTGGGCAGATACGCAGTATTTT. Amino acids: CASSRGGAGWADTQYF.

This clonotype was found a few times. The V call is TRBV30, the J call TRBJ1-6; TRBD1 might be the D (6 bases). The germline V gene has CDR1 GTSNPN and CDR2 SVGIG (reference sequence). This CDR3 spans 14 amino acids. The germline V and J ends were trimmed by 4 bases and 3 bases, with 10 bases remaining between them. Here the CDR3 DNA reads TGTGCCTGGATCCCGGACAGCTATAATTCACCCCTCCACTTT. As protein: CAWIPDSYNSPLHF.

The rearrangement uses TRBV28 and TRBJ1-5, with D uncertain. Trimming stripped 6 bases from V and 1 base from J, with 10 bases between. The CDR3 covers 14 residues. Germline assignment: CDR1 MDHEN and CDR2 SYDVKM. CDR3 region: CASRYLSSNQPQHF. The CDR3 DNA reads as TGTGCCAGCAGATATCTTAGCAGCAATCAGCCCCAGCATTTT.

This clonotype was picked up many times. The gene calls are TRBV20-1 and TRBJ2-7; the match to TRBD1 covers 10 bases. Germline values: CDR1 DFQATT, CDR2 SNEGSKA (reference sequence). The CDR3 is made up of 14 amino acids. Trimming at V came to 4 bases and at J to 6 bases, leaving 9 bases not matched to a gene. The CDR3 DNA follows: TGCAGTGCTACCCGTGGGACAGGGGCTTCCGAGCAGTACTTC. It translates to CSATRGTGASEQYF.

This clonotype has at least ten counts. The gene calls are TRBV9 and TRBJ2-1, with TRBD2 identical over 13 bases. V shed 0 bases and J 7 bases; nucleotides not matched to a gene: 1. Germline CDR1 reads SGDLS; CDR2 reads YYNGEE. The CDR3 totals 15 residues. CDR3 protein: CASSVGTSGSNEQFF. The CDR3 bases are TGTGCCAGCAGCGTAGGGACTAGCGGGAGTAATGAGCAGTTCTTC.

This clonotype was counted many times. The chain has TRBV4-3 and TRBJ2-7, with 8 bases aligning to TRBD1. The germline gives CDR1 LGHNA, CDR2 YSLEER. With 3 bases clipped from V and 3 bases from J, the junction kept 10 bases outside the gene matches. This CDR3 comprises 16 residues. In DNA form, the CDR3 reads TGCGCCAGCAGCCACTCCGCGACAGGGGAGATCTACGAGCAGTACTTC. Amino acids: CASSHSATGEIYEQYF.

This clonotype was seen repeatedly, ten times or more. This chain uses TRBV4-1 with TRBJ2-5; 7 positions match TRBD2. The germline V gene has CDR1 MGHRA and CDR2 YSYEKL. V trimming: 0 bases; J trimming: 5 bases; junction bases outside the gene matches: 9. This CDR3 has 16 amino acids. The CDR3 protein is CASSQDRVGRLETQYF. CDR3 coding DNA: TGCGCCAGCAGCCAAGATCGGGTCGGGAGGCTTGAGACCCAGTACTTC.